The sequence of this T cell receptor (beta chain) was determined in a study of response to subunit inactivated influenza vaccine. Study observations and caveats: Authors suggested seasonal influenza vaccinations each recruit few new T cells.

TCRdb redid the calling of the RT-PCR reads with MiXCR, one entry per CDR3 protein. The data contain roughly 760,000 distinct CDR3 sequences, 21% of them singletons. On this clonotype: Its antigen is not known.

Germline-derived CDR1 and CDR2 are DFQATT and SNEGSKA (reference sequence). This CDR3 comprises 13 residues. Trimming stripped 0 bases from V and 5 bases from J, with 8 bases between. The source was PBMCs from blood, collected less than 6 days after vaccination. The chain uses TRBV20-1 and TRBJ2-1; unclear D gene. This receptor was identified in a man over 45 who received an inactivated influenza vaccine. The CDR3 DNA follows: TGCAGTGCTAGAGATAAGACAAACAATGAGCAGTTCTTC. It is translated as CSARDKTNNEQFF.